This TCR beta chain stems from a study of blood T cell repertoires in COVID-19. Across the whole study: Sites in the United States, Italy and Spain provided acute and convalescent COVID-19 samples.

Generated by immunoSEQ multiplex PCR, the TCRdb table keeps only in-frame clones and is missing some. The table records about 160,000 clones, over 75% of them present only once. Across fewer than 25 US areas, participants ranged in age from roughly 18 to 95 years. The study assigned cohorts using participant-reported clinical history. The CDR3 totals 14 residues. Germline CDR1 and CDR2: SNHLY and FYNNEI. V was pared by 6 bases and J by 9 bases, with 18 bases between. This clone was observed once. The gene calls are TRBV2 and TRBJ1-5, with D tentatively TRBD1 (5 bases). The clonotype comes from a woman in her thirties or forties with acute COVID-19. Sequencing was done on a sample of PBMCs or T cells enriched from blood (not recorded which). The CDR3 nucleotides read TGTGCCAGCAGGGGGATTTACGCCCAGGGGCCCCAGCATTTT. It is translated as CASRGIYAQGPQHF.